Below, 20 T cell receptor beta chains from the same sample are listed, as sequenced in a study of blood T cells in healthy people across ages. The use of a sample-barcoded 5' primer and a J-beta primer mix characterized a second PCR of roughly 6 to 11 cycles. Using its own MiXCR run on the 5' RACE reads, TCRdb lists one record per CDR3 protein. Seen here are 800,000 to 1,000,000 distinct CDR3 sequences, approximately 49% observed once, and the top ten hold around an eighth. The sequenced sample was blood. Every receptor here comes from a man aged 25-45 years in good health.

The chain joins TRBV20-1 to TRBJ1-5, with a weak D call TRBD1 (6 bases). CDR1 is DFQATT, CDR2 SNEGSKA, per germline (reference sequence). Trimming took off 4 bases at V and 4 bases at J, with 11 bases between the two ends. The CDR3 extends over 13 amino acids. The CDR3 DNA follows: TGCAGTGCTAAGGGGGTCGGTAATCAGCCCCAGCATTTT. This sequence encodes CSAKGVGNQPQHF.

This clonotype was observed a handful of times. The chain couples TRBV6-6 to TRBJ1-5, with D possibly being TRBD1 (6 bases). The CDR3 contains 14 residues. V lost 2 bases and J 4 bases, leaving 9 bases between the germline ends. Germline V gene sequence: CDR1 MNHNY, CDR2 SVGAGI (reference sequence). CDR3 DNA: TGTGCCAGCAGTTACGGGGGCCCGAATCAGCCCCAGCATTTT. Translating it yields CASSYGGPNQPQHF.

This clonotype was counted only a few times. V gene TRBV9 combines with J gene TRBJ2-3; 11 bases align to TRBD2. CDR1 is SGDLS and CDR2 is YYNGEE in the germline V gene. The J segment lost 14 bases and the V segment lost 0 bases, leaving 11 bases of the junction unmatched. The CDR3 totals 15 residues. The DNA of the CDR3 is TGTGCCAGCAGCGTAGATGGTTCTAGCGGGGGGATTCTGTATTTT. This translates into CASSVDGSSGGILYF.

This clonotype was seen ten or more times. This rearrangement joins TRBV6-2 or TRBV6-3 to TRBJ2-5; maybe TRBD2 (5 bases). Between the trimmed V and J ends, which lost 6 bases and 2 bases, there was a span of 7 bases. Germline lookup yields CDR1 MNHEY and CDR2 SVGEGT. This CDR3 has 12 residues. CDR3 in DNA: TGTGCCAGCAGCCGGGGACAAGAGACCCAGTACTTC. It codes for CASSRGQETQYF.

Turning to this clonotype: Being one base from a much bigger clone, this may be a read error. The missing conserved phenylalanine or tryptophan at the end of this CDR3 makes a read error likely. This chain uses TRBV10-3 with TRBJ2-1; no definite D call. The V and J ends lost 3 bases and 9 bases respectively, with 9 bases between them. This CDR3 has 12 amino acids. Germline V gene sequence: CDR1 ENHRY, CDR2 SYGVKD. In DNA form, the CDR3 reads TGTGCCATCAGTGAAGTATTGGGTGAGCAGTTCTTG. Translated, it gives CAISEVLGEQFL.

This chain uses TRBV12-3 or TRBV12-4 with TRBJ1-6, with D hard to call. V lost 4 bases and J lost 9, with 10 bases in between. The CDR3 length is 13 residues. In nucleotides, the CDR3 is TGTGCCAGCAGTTCCATCCGTGGTTCACCCCTCCACTTT. It translates to CASSSIRGSPLHF.

This chain joins TRBV3-1 and TRBJ2-5; D could derive from TRBD1 or TRBD2 (6 bases each). The CDR3 covers 15 residues. The V end lost 4 bases, the J end lost 0 bases, and 12 bases lay between the germline ends. Germline V gives CDR1 LGHDT, CDR2 YNNKEL (reference sequence). CDR3 sequence reads: CASSRTGAYQETQYF. The CDR3 DNA is TGTGCCAGCAGCCGGACGGGGGCATACCAAGAGACCCAGTACTTC.

The chain carries TRBV5-1 and TRBJ2-1; the D gene could be TRBD1 or TRBD2 (6 bases each). CDR1 SGHRS and CDR2 YFSETQ come from the germline V gene. The CDR3 consists of 14 residues. Between the trimmed V and J ends, which lost 4 bases and 2 bases, there was a span of 10 bases. The DNA of the CDR3 is TGCGCCAGCAGCCCCCGGGGGCCCTACAATGAGCAGTTCTTC. Amino acid sequence: CASSPRGPYNEQFF.

Turning to this clonotype: One base away lies a much larger clone, so this may be a sequencing read error. The chain combines TRBV6-5 with TRBJ2-1; TRBD1 agrees at 8 bases. The ends lost 0 bases at V and 3 bases at J; junction bases unmatched: 1. The CDR3 length is 15 residues. Looked up from germline, CDR1 is MNHEY and CDR2 is SVGAGI. CDR3 region: CASSYSTGDYNEQFF. CDR3 in DNA: TGTGCCAGCAGTTACTCGACAGGGGACTACAATGAGCAGTTCTTC.

V and J are TRBV20-1 and TRBJ2-1; D remains unclear. This CDR3 contains 13 residues. Germline CDR1 DFQATT, CDR2 SNEGSKA (reference sequence). Trimming removed 2 bases at V and 7 bases at J, with 12 bases between. In DNA, the CDR3 is TGCAGTGCTAGATCTTACGTTGAGAATGAGCAGTTCTTC. Protein product: CSARSYVENEQFF.

The rearrangement uses TRBV7-2 and TRBJ2-7; TRBD1 aligns across 7 bases. Near its end, the DNA agrees better with TRBJ2-4, so the J call may be wrong. The CDR3 is made up of 17 amino acids. CDR1 SGHTA and CDR2 FQGNSA come from the germline V gene. The CDR3 DNA follows: TGTGCCAGCAGCTTACCAGCGACAGGGATAACCAAAAACATTCAGTACTTC. Protein product: CASSLPATGITKNIQYF.

The chain combines TRBV6-5 with TRBJ2-1, with a tentative D call TRBD2 (6 bases). In germline, CDR1 is MNHEY, CDR2 SVGAGI. This CDR3 comprises 16 residues. Trimming left V 8 bases short and J 9 bases short, with 26 bases between. CDR3 in amino acids: CASSSTGTRGRREQFF. The CDR3 coding sequence is TGTGCCAGCTCCTCAACCGGGACTCGCGGAAGACGTGAGCAGTTCTTC.

The chain is built from TRBV7-2 and TRBJ2-5; D may be TRBD2 (5 bases). Trimming cost V 0 bases and J 7 bases, with 9 bases left between them. Germline CDR1 is SGHTA and CDR2 is FQGNSA. The CDR3 has 13 residues. For the CDR3, the DNA is TGTGCCAGCAGCTTAGCCGGGATCGGGACCCAGTACTTC. This gives the protein CASSLAGIGTQYF. Looking up the rest from reference TRBV7-2 and TRBJ2-5 gives the full variable domain: GAGVSQSPSNKVTEKGKDVELRCDPISGHTALYWYRQSLGQGLEFLIYFQGNSAPDKSGLPSDRFSAERTGGSVSTLTIQRTQQEDSAVYLCASSLAGIGTQYFGPGTRLLVL.

This chain connects TRBV6-2 or TRBV6-3 to TRBJ2-7; tentative D call: TRBD1 (5 bases). The assigned J gene may be wrong: the sequence end matches TRBJ2-5 better. Germline V gives CDR1 MNHEY, CDR2 SVGEGT. The CDR3 runs 16 residues. The CDR3 nucleotides read TGTGCCAGCAGTGGACCCCGTCAGGGTACGATTGCGACCCAGTACTTC. It specifies CASSGPRQGTIATQYF.

The V gene is TRBV30, the J gene TRBJ1-5, with 9 nucleotides matching TRBD1. Germline CDR1 and CDR2: GTSNPN and SVGIG (reference sequence). The CDR3 totals 15 residues. Trimming removed 0 bases from V and 6 bases from J; junction bases left unmatched: 6. The CDR3 nucleotides are TGTGCCTGGAGTGTGAGAACAGGGGGCTCTCAGCCCCAGCATTTT. Protein sequence: CAWSVRTGGSQPQHF.

This clonotype occurred a few times. The J gene is TRBJ2-3, the V gene TRBV27, with a weak D call TRBD1 (6 bases). V was pared by 5 bases and J by 1 base, with 16 bases between. This CDR3 region has 16 residues. The germline V gene has CDR1 MNHEY and CDR2 SMNVEV (reference sequence). The CDR3 sequence is CASSRNRDGGTDTQYF. The CDR3 region has the DNA TGTGCCAGCAGTCGGAACAGGGATGGGGGCACAGATACGCAGTATTTT.

This chain joins TRBV29-1 and TRBJ2-7; D might be TRBD1 or TRBD2, each matching 5 bases. Germline CDR1 and CDR2: SQVTM and ANQGSEA. The CDR3 sequence is 12 residues long. The V end was cut by 7 bases, the J end by 3 bases, with 13 bases between. CDR3 nucleotide sequence: TGCAGCGGAGGGGAGACGGGCTACGAGCAGTACTTC. Translation gives CSGGETGYEQYF.

V and J are TRBV15 and TRBJ2-7; tentatively, D is TRBD1 (6 bases). CDR3 length equals 18 residues. Germline values: CDR1 LNHNV, CDR2 YYDKDF (reference sequence). V shed 0 bases and J shed 1 base, with 19 bases lying between them. CDR3 sequence reads: CATSREILRTVFSYEQYF. The DNA for the CDR3 is TGTGCCACCAGCAGAGAGATCCTAAGGACAGTCTTTTCCTACGAGCAGTACTTC.

This clonotype appeared a few times. J is TRBJ1-3 and V is TRBV12-3 or TRBV12-4; possibly TRBD1 for D (6 bases). Between the trimmed V and J ends, which lost 6 bases and 12 bases, there was a span of 21 bases. The CDR3 consists of 14 residues. CDR3 nucleotide sequence: TGTGCCAGCAGCGACAGGCGGGGGTCGAGCAGCATATATTTT. Translating gives CASSDRRGSSSIYF.

The chain recombines TRBV6-2 or TRBV6-3 with TRBJ2-1, with 8 nucleotides matching TRBD2. Germline V CDR1 and CDR2: MNHEY, SVGEGT. V shed 4 bases and J 7 bases; nucleotides not matched to a gene: 15. The CDR3 sequence is 17 residues long. The CDR3 DNA follows: TGTGCCAGCAGTTCCCCCCGGGGACTAGGGAACAGGAATGAGCAGTTCTTC. Residues: CASSSPRGLGNRNEQFF.